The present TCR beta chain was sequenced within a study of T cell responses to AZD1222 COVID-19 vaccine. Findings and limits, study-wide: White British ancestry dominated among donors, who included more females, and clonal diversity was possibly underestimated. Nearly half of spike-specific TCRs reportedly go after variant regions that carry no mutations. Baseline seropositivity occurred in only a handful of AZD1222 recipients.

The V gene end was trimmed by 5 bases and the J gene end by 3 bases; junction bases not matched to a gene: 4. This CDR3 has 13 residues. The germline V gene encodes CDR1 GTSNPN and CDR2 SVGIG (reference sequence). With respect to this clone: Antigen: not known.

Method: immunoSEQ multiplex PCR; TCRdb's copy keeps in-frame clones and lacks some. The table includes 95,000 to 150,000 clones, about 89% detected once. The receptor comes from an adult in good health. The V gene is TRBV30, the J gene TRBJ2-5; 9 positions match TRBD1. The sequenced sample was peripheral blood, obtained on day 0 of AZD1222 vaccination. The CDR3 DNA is TGTGCCTGGTCGGGACAGGGAAAAGAGACCCAGTACTTC. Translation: CAWSGQGKETQYF.